Reported below is one T cell receptor beta chain. Its target is not known. This sample stems from a study of cytomegalovirus exposure and HLA in healthy donors. Study-level background: Most genotyped donors, around 86% of more than 300, had Caucasian-associated genetic ancestry.

There are 13 residues in the CDR3. Trimming took off 4 bases at V and 7 bases at J, with 13 bases between the two ends. CDR1 is MNHEY and CDR2 is SMNVEV in the germline V gene (reference sequence). The PCR contained 60 Vbeta and 13 Jbeta primers. Data came from immunoSEQ multiplex PCR; TCRdb stores just in-frame clones and leaves some out. The table lists under 150,000 clones, around four fifths of them singletons. Study-wide findings and caveats: The investigators catalogued 164 TCR beta chains as cytomegalovirus-associated. A later analysis linked a missense DCLRE1C variant to TCR beta V- and J-gene trimming. Among TCR beta chains of equal frequency, HLA-associated ones were more clonally expanded in a later analysis.

The V and J genes are TRBV27 and TRBJ1-2, with D maybe TRBD1 (6 bases). The receptor's source is a woman in her 40s in good health and CMV-seropositive. The sample taken for sequencing was PBMCs. CDR3 DNA sequence: TGTGCCAGCAGTTCCCAGGGGAGACGTGGCTACACCTTC. This encodes CASSSQGRRGYTF.